The 21 T cell receptor beta chains below come from one sample, sequenced in a study of shared clonotypes between healthy human individuals. Profiling relied on immunoSEQ multiplex PCR, and the TCRdb table lists in-frame clones only, not all of them. The sample lists about 2 million clones, about 95% seen once, with around 1.2% in the top ten. CD45RO-negative cells were positively selected for CCR7, leaving out terminally differentiated effector memory CD45RA+ cells. Sequenced sample: naive CD8+ T cells sorted from blood. These TCRs come from a man younger than 35 in good health.

This chain connects TRBV6-4 to TRBJ2-3; perhaps D is TRBD1 or TRBD2 (6 bases each). The germline CDR1 and CDR2 sequences are MRHNA and SNTAGT. This CDR3 is 16 amino acids long. V lost 4 bases to trimming and J lost 2 bases, with 16 bases between them. Written as DNA, the CDR3 is TGTGCCAGCAGTGTGTACGGGGGCGATCCCACAGATACGCAGTATTTT. As protein: CASSVYGGDPTDTQYF.

V gene TRBV6-5 combines with J gene TRBJ1-1; D is unresolved. CDR3 size: 14 residues. The germline V and J ends were trimmed by 6 bases and 5 bases, with 16 bases remaining between them. CDR1 and CDR2 (germline): MNHEY, SVGAGI. CDR3 bases: TGTGCCAGCAGACGGACGGATGAAGGAACTGAAGCTTTCTTT. Translating it yields CASRRTDEGTEAFF.

This chain connects TRBV19 to TRBJ1-5, with 7 bases matching TRBD1. Germline CDR1 and CDR2: LNHDA and SQIVND (reference sequence). CDR3 length: 14 amino acids. J lost 7 bases, V lost 7 bases, and 10 bases had no gene match. In DNA, the CDR3 is TGTGCCAGTAACGACAGGGTAGGAGGGCAGCCCCAGCATTTT. Protein sequence: CASNDRVGGQPQHF.

This chain uses TRBV19 with TRBJ2-7; D ambiguous. The V end was cut by 5 bases, the J end by 3 bases, with 14 bases between. The CDR3 loop spans 14 amino acids. Germline-derived CDR1 and CDR2 are LNHDA and SQIVND (reference sequence). As DNA, the CDR3 is TGTGCCAGTAGTGTTAAGGGATACATCTACGAGCAGTACTTC. Amino acid sequence: CASSVKGYIYEQYF. Variable domain in full (rest from reference TRBV19 and TRBJ2-7): DGGITQSPKYLFRKEGQNVTLSCEQNLNHDAMYWYRQDPGQGLRLIYYSQIVNDFQKGDIAEGYSVSREKKESFPLTVTSAQKNPTAFYLCASSVKGYIYEQYFGPGTRLTVT.

The genes are TRBV28 and TRBJ1-3, with a weak D call TRBD1 (5 bases). Germline values: CDR1 MDHEN, CDR2 SYDVKM. CDR3 length: 10 amino acids. The V and J ends lost 10 bases and 11 bases respectively, with 12 bases between them. DNA for the CDR3: TGTGCCAACCGGGACCCCCCCATATATTTT. Translated, it gives CANRDPPIYF.

CDR3 bases: TGTGCCAGCAGCGCTCCAGGGGTGGAGCACCTTGGCTACACCTTC. Amino acid sequence: CASSAPGVEHLGYTF. V usage is TRBV9 and J usage is TRBJ1-2; D is possibly TRBD1 (6 bases). Trimming left V 3 bases short and J 7 bases short, with 19 bases between. The length of the CDR3 is 15 residues. Germline V gives CDR1 SGDLS, CDR2 YYNGEE.

J is TRBJ1-1 and V is TRBV7-3; D gene unclear. Germline V CDR1 and CDR2: SGHTA, FQGTGA. The CDR3 is 12 amino acids. V gave up 8 bases and J gave up 0 bases, with 7 bases separating them. CDR3 in amino acids: CASGVMNTEAFF. CDR3 in DNA: TGTGCCAGCGGGGTGATGAACACTGAAGCTTTCTTT.

J is TRBJ2-3 and V is TRBV28, with 7 bases that match TRBD1. The CDR3 loop spans 14 amino acids. V lost 3 bases, J lost 1 base, and 1 base stayed unmatched. Per germline, CDR1 MDHEN and CDR2 SYDVKM. The CDR3 sequence is CASSFQGGTDTQYF. The CDR3 DNA reads as TGTGCCAGCAGTTTCCAGGGGGGCACAGATACGCAGTATTTT.

This clone has only a few counts. The same CDR3 arises from other DNA sequences in this sample as well. The rearrangement links TRBV30 to TRBJ1-2; D gene uncertain. This CDR3 has 8 amino acids. Trimming stripped 4 bases from V and 8 bases from J, with 2 bases between. Germline-derived CDR1 and CDR2 are GTSNPN and SVGIG (reference sequence). The CDR3 loop is CAWNGYTF. The CDR3 bases are TGTGCCTGGAACGGCTACACCTTC.

The chain combines TRBV5-4 with TRBJ2-7, with a tentative D call TRBD1 (6 bases). CDR1 and CDR2 (germline): SGHNT, YYREEE (reference sequence). This CDR3 spans 13 amino acids. The V end lost 2 bases, the J end lost 3 bases, and 9 bases lay between the germline ends. CDR3 nucleotides: TGTGCCAGCAGCTTTGGGGACAACTACGAGCAGTACTTC. Amino acids: CASSFGDNYEQYF.

The gene calls are TRBV19 and TRBJ1-1; the D gene is possibly TRBD1 (5 bases). The CDR3 has 15 residues. The germline V gene has CDR1 LNHDA and CDR2 SQIVND (reference sequence). Trimming took off 0 bases at V and 6 bases at J, with 14 bases between the two ends. CDR3 amino acids: CASSIDGRVGAEAFF. The CDR3 nucleotides read TGTGCCAGTAGTATAGACGGCAGGGTGGGAGCTGAAGCTTTCTTT.

The gene calls are TRBV4-1 and TRBJ2-7; 7 bases align to TRBD1. The junction had 6 bases not matched to a gene; V was cut back by 5 bases and J by 5 bases. Germline assignment: CDR1 MGHRA and CDR2 YSYEKL. CDR3 length equals 13 residues. As DNA, the CDR3 is TGCGCCAGCAGCGCTACAGGGGACCACGAGCAGTACTTC. As protein: CASSATGDHEQYF.

The V call is TRBV5-4, the J call TRBJ2-7, with TRBD1 matching over 7 bases. The CDR3 extends over 15 amino acids. J lost 4 bases, V lost 0 bases, and 7 bases had no gene match. Germline loops: CDR1 SGHNT, CDR2 YYREEE (reference sequence). CDR3 in DNA: TGTGCCAGCAGCTTGGCCAAAGGGGGCGTTTACGAGCAGTACTTC. Its protein is CASSLAKGGVYEQYF.

The gene calls are TRBV19 and TRBJ2-2; D gene ambiguous. The V gene lost 4 bases and the J gene lost 0 bases, with 9 bases spanning the gap. CDR1 is LNHDA and CDR2 is SQIVND in the germline V gene (reference sequence). This CDR3 has 15 residues. As DNA, the CDR3 is TGTGCCAGTAGTAGGTACGGTGCGAACACCGGGGAGCTGTTTTTT. Its translation is CASSRYGANTGELFF. The whole variable domain, filled in from reference TRBV19 and TRBJ2-2, reads DGGITQSPKYLFRKEGQNVTLSCEQNLNHDAMYWYRQDPGQGLRLIYYSQIVNDFQKGDIAEGYSVSREKKESFPLTVTSAQKNPTAFYLCASSRYGANTGELFFGEGSRLTVL.

The chain uses TRBV28 and TRBJ2-5, with 9 bases that match TRBD1. The CDR3 runs 14 residues. The germline gives CDR1 MDHEN, CDR2 SYDVKM. V was pared by 5 bases and J by 5 bases, with 6 bases of the junction left unmatched. The CDR3 protein is CASSQDRGGETQYF. As DNA, the CDR3 is TGTGCCAGCAGTCAGGACAGGGGAGGGGAGACCCAGTACTTC. Complete variable domain (other parts from reference TRBV28 and TRBJ2-5): DVKVTQSSRYLVKRTGEKVFLECVQDMDHENMFWYRQDPGLGLRLIYFSYDVKMKEKGDIPEGYSVSREKKERFSLILESASTNQTSMYLCASSQDRGGETQYFGPGTRLLVL.

Comments on this clone: At one boundary the junction diverges from the germline segment, which might be a read error. The J gene is TRBJ2-2, the V gene TRBV7-2; D possibly corresponds to TRBD2 (6 bases). The CDR3 totals 14 residues. Germline values: CDR1 SGHTA, CDR2 FQGNSA. The CDR3 DNA is TGTGCCGGCAGCTTAGCACGGGGGACCGGGGAGCTGTTTTTT. It specifies CAGSLARGTGELFF.

This clone was picked up a small number of times. The rearrangement uses TRBV4-1 and TRBJ1-6; 7 bases fit TRBD1. The germline gives CDR1 MGHRA, CDR2 YSYEKL. After removal of 0 bases from V and 4 bases from J, the junction contained 9 bases not matched to a gene. The CDR3 contains 18 residues. The CDR3 loop is CASSQEGIAQGYNSPLHF. CDR3 nucleotides: TGCGCCAGCAGCCAAGAAGGGATAGCACAGGGGTATAATTCACCCCTCCACTTT.

J is TRBJ2-7 and V is TRBV28, with 13 bases identical to TRBD2. The J segment lost 2 bases and the V segment lost 5 bases, leaving 15 bases of the junction unmatched. The CDR3 runs 19 residues. In germline, CDR1 is MDHEN, CDR2 SYDVKM. In nucleotides, the CDR3 is TGTGCCAGCAGTGTCGGACTAGCGGGGGACCCTGTTATCACCTACGAGCAGTACTTC. Amino acid sequence: CASSVGLAGDPVITYEQYF.

This clone is a singleton in its sample. This same CDR3 is encoded by further DNA sequences in the sample. The gene calls are TRBV27 and TRBJ1-6; TRBD1 matches 7 bases. The V and J ends lost 3 bases and 7 bases, in that order; junction bases with no gene match: 3. The CDR3 runs 14 residues. Looked up from germline, CDR1 is MNHEY and CDR2 is SMNVEV (reference sequence). The CDR3 reads CASSFQGGNSPLHF. In nucleotides, the CDR3 is TGTGCCAGCAGTTTTCAGGGGGGAAATTCACCCCTCCACTTT.

This chain uses TRBV27 with TRBJ1-1; a possible D gene is TRBD1 (5 bases). This CDR3 region has 13 residues. V was cut by 5 bases and J by 4 bases, with 11 bases left in between. Germline CDR1 and CDR2: MNHEY and SMNVEV (reference sequence). In DNA form, the CDR3 reads TGTGCCAGCAGTATCGAGGGGACCACTGAAGCTTTCTTT. This gives the protein CASSIEGTTEAFF.

J is TRBJ1-1 and V is TRBV9; D gene unclear. The CDR3 spans 14 residues. Germline V gene sequence: CDR1 SGDLS, CDR2 YYNGEE. Trimming removed 6 bases from V and 7 bases from J, with 19 bases in between. CDR3: CASKGVGEAYEAFF. DNA for the CDR3: TGTGCCAGCAAAGGAGTCGGGGAGGCGTATGAAGCTTTCTTT.